This T cell receptor beta chain was captured in a study of blood T cells in healthy people across ages. Donors each provided around 9 milliliters of peripheral blood. Germline V gene data show CDR1 as MNHNS and CDR2 as SASEGT. This CDR3 comprises 15 residues. With 8 bases removed from V and 5 bases from J, the gap between germline ends came to 21 bases. Alongside a J-beta primer mix, a sample-barcoded 5' primer served in a second PCR lasting about 6 to 11 cycles. TCRdb reanalysed the 5' RACE reads using MiXCR and keeps one entry per CDR3 protein. The sample contains roughly 1,800,000 distinct CDR3 sequences, just under 50% of which appear only once.

This chain links TRBV6-1 with TRBJ2-5, with a tentative D call TRBD1 (6 bases). This receptor was taken from a woman aged 40 to 49 in good health. The sample consisted of blood. The CDR3 is CASLGGRVLEETQYF. The CDR3 bases are TGTGCCAGCCTTGGGGGCAGGGTCTTAGAGGAGACCCAGTACTTC.